In its sample, the clone carrying this TCR beta chain was seen a few times. Its antigen is currently unknown. This entry comes from a study of blood T cells in healthy people across ages. A J-beta primer mix and a sample-barcoded 5' primer were used in a second PCR of about 6 to 12 cycles. In TCRdb, the 5' RACE reads were re-called with MiXCR into one record per CDR3 protein. The sample lists nearly 1 million distinct CDR3 sequences, just over 50% seen once, with roughly 23% in the top ten. Russia was home to the donors, healthy Caucasian individuals aged about 6 to 90. There are 14 residues in the CDR3. Points from the study as a whole: The fall in TCR beta diversity per million T cells was roughly linear with age.

The V and J genes are TRBV21-1 and TRBJ1-2. TRBV21-1 is tagged as a pseudogene. Specimen: blood. The origin of this receptor is a woman aged 55 to 70 in good health. The CDR3 sequence is CASRKTPHLYGYTF. CDR3 nucleotides: TGTGCCAGCAGGAAGACACCGCACCTCTATGGCTACACCTTC.